The 12 T cell receptor beta chains below come from one sample, sequenced in a study of T cell responses to AZD1222 COVID-19 vaccine. TCRdb keeps only in-frame clones here, not all; method: immunoSEQ multiplex PCR. The table includes 95,000 to 150,000 clones, about 90% detected once. The sequencing here drew on peripheral blood, taken on day 0 of AZD1222 vaccination. These receptors were obtained from an adult in good health.

The chain joins TRBV15 to TRBJ2-2; TRBD1 is a possible D gene (6 bases). The V end was cut by 6 bases, the J end by 1 base, with 9 bases between. The CDR3 covers 14 residues. Per germline, CDR1 LNHNV and CDR2 YYDKDF (reference sequence). DNA of the CDR3: TGTGCCACCAGGGACAGATTGAACACCGGGGAGCTGTTTTTT. Protein product: CATRDRLNTGELFF.

The sample holds one count of this clone. This rearrangement joins TRBV5-1 to TRBJ2-1; the match to TRBD2 covers 8 bases. The CDR3 is made up of 14 amino acids. J was trimmed by 1 base and V by 5 bases; bases with no gene match: 2. Germline CDR1 and CDR2: SGHRS and YFSETQ. The CDR3 DNA reads as TGCGCCAGCAGGAGCGGGGGTTCCTACAATGAGCAGTTCTTC. It specifies CASRSGGSYNEQFF.

CDR3 bases: TGTGCCAGCGGGGCCAGGGGGAACACCGGGGAGCTGTTTTTT. It specifies CASGARGNTGELFF. The chain employs TRBV6-5 and TRBJ2-2; possible D gene TRBD1, 6 bases. CDR1 and CDR2 (germline): MNHEY, SVGAGI. The CDR3 covers 14 residues. The V end was cut by 8 bases, the J end by 1 base, with 11 bases between.

The rearrangement links TRBV28 to TRBJ1-4, with D possibly matching TRBD1 (6 bases). The CDR3 covers 15 residues. Germline V gives CDR1 MDHEN, CDR2 SYDVKM. The V gene lost 8 bases and the J gene lost 4 bases, with 17 bases spanning the gap. For the CDR3, the DNA is TGTGCCAGCGGCGAAAGGACAGCCATTAATGAAAAACTGTTTTTT. Protein product: CASGERTAINEKLFF.

This clone was seen a single time. The rearrangement links TRBV4-1 to TRBJ1-1; tentatively, D is TRBD1 (6 bases). The CDR3 covers 16 residues. Germline V CDR1 and CDR2: MGHRA, YSYEKL. V shed 0 bases and J shed 7 bases, with 18 bases lying between them. In DNA form, the CDR3 reads TGCGCCAGCAGCCAAGAGAGGACAGCTTACGTCGATGAAGCTTTCTTT. This codes for CASSQERTAYVDEAFF.

This clone was counted a single time. The gene calls are TRBV6-1 and TRBJ2-7; 10 bases are a match to TRBD1. Losses at the gene ends were 2 bases for V and 4 bases for J; bases not matched to a gene: 2. The CDR3 runs to 14 residues. In germline, CDR1 is MNHNS, CDR2 SASEGT. The CDR3 DNA follows: TGTGCCAGCAGTGAAACGGGACAGGGGTACGAGCAGTACTTC. As protein: CASSETGQGYEQYF.

The chain recombines TRBV2 with TRBJ2-7; D call uncertain. The CDR3 is 15 amino acids. The germline gives CDR1 SNHLY, CDR2 FYNNEI. V lost 1 base and J lost 6, with 16 bases in between. This CDR3 reads CASSEGIISAAEQYF. In nucleotides, the CDR3 is TGTGCCAGCAGTGAAGGGATTATCTCGGCGGCCGAGCAGTACTTC.

The V call is TRBV28, the J call TRBJ1-1; 7 positions agree with TRBD1. The ends lost 4 bases at V and 1 base at J; junction bases unmatched: 6. CDR3 size: 15 residues. CDR1 and CDR2 (germline): MDHEN, SYDVKM. In DNA form, the CDR3 reads TGTGCCAGCAGTTCCCCCGACAGGGCGAACACTGAAGCTTTCTTT. It yields the protein CASSSPDRANTEAFF. Complete variable domain (other parts from reference TRBV28 and TRBJ1-1): DVKVTQSSRYLVKRTGEKVFLECVQDMDHENMFWYRQDPGLGLRLIYFSYDVKMKEKGDIPEGYSVSREKKERFSLILESASTNQTSMYLCASSSPDRANTEAFFGQGTRLTVV.

The chain uses TRBV18 and TRBJ1-6; 8 nucleotides agree with TRBD1. In germline, CDR1 is KGHSH, CDR2 LQKENI. CDR3 length: 16 amino acids. Unmatched junction bases numbered 5, after V lost 1 base and J lost 6 bases. The CDR3 region is CASSPRQGSGNSPLHF. The DNA of the CDR3 is TGTGCCAGCTCACCACGACAGGGGTCGGGTAATTCACCCCTCCACTTT. Full variable domain (missing parts from reference TRBV18 and TRBJ1-6): NAGVMQNPRHLVRRRGQEARLRCSPMKGHSHVYWYRQLPEEGLKFMVYLQKENIIDESGMPKERFSAEFPKEGPSILRIQQVVRGDSAAYFCASSPRQGSGNSPLHFGNGTRLTVT.

This clone appeared once. The chain is built from TRBV6-5 and TRBJ2-1; 11 bases are shared with TRBD2. Trimming took 7 bases from V and 8 from J; bases not matched to a gene: 10. This CDR3 has 15 amino acids. CDR1 MNHEY and CDR2 SVGAGI come from the germline V gene. The CDR3 is CASNPAGTSGHEQFF. CDR3 coding DNA: TGTGCCAGCAACCCCGCCGGGACTAGCGGCCATGAGCAGTTCTTC.

The chain links TRBV19 to TRBJ1-3; D unclear. Germline CDR1 and CDR2: LNHDA and SQIVND (reference sequence). The CDR3 is made up of 15 amino acids. V was cut by 3 bases and J by 0 bases, with 9 bases left in between. CDR3 loop: CASSIAGSSGNTIYF. The CDR3 DNA reads as TGTGCCAGTAGTATCGCCGGTAGCTCTGGAAACACCATATATTTT.

The chain employs TRBV5-6 and TRBJ1-2; perhaps TRBD1 as D (5 bases). The germline CDR1 and CDR2 sequences are SGHDT and YYEEEE. The V end was cut by 3 bases, the J end by 5 bases, with 8 bases between. The CDR3 is 12 residues long. In DNA, the CDR3 is TGTGCCAGCAGCTATAGGGGTTATGGCTACACCTTC. Its protein is CASSYRGYGYTF.